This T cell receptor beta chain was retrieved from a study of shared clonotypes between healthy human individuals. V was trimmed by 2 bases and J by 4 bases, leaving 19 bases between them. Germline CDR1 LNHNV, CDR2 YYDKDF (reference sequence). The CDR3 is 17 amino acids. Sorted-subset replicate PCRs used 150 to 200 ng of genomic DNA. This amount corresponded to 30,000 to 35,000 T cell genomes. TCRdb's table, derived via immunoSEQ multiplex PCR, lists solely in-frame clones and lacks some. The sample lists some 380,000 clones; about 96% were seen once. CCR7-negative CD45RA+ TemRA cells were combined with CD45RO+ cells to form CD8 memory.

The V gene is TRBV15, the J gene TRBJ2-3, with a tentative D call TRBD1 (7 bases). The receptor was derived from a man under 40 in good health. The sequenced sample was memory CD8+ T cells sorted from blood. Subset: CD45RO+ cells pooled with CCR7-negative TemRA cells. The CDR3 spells CATSRRPQGSGADTQYF. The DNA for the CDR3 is TGTGCCACCAGCAGACGCCCACAGGGGTCGGGGGCAGATACGCAGTATTTT.